The 15 T cell receptor beta chains listed next were all sequenced from one sample in a study of beta chain features in type 1 diabetes. As every portion of the isolated RNA was reverse transcribed, the sequencing read expressed TCRB transcripts. The assay was immunoSEQ multiplex PCR, and TCRdb's table has in-frame clones only and misses some. The table has over 150,000 clones, approximately 13% seen once. The specimen sequenced was central memory CD4+ T cells from blood. The receptors here all came from a young woman in good health.

This clone was observed a handful of times. V is TRBV25-1 and J is TRBJ2-1; 14 bases match TRBD2. Germline V CDR1 and CDR2: MGHDK, SYGVNS. Trimming cost V 1 base and J 10 bases; bases outside gene matches: 9. The CDR3 covers 17 residues. CDR3 sequence (DNA): TGTGCCAGCAGTGAATCCCCGGGACTAGCGGGAGAAGACGAGCAGTTCTTC. The encoded protein is CASSESPGLAGEDEQFF.

The count of this clone is one. The V gene is TRBV11-2, the J gene TRBJ2-2, with 10 bases lining up with TRBD1. The CDR3 runs 18 residues. Germline V lookup: CDR1 SGHAT, CDR2 FQNNGV. V shed 5 bases and J 1 base; nucleotides not matched to a gene: 10. CDR3 sequence (DNA): TGTGCCAGCAGCCCTCGTGCGGGACAGGGGAAGAACACCGGGGAGCTGTTTTTT. Its protein product is CASSPRAGQGKNTGELFF.

This clone was counted a few times. The V and J genes are TRBV4-1 and TRBJ2-7; TRBD1 agrees at 11 bases. This CDR3 is built from 16 residues. Per germline, CDR1 MGHRA and CDR2 YSYEKL. Trimming at V came to 1 base and at J to 2 bases, leaving 4 bases not matched to a gene. CDR3: CASSQGAGQGAYEQYF. CDR3 DNA sequence: TGCGCCAGCAGCCAAGGGGCGGGACAGGGGGCCTACGAGCAGTACTTC.

The rearrangement uses TRBV27 and TRBJ2-4; D unresolved. Trimming took off 3 bases at V and 6 bases at J, with 12 bases between the two ends. This CDR3 contains 14 residues. Germline lookup yields CDR1 MNHEY and CDR2 SMNVEV (reference sequence). This CDR3 reads CASSFSERRNIQYF. In DNA, the CDR3 is TGTGCCAGCAGTTTTTCCGAGCGAAGAAACATTCAGTACTTC.

This clone occurred a few times. The chain couples TRBV11-2 to TRBJ2-3; the D is unclear. The germline gives CDR1 SGHAT, CDR2 FQNNGV. Trimming removed 3 bases at V and 0 bases at J, with 4 bases between. This CDR3 comprises 13 residues. The CDR3 protein is CASSFRSTDTQYF. In DNA form, the CDR3 reads TGTGCCAGCAGCTTTAGAAGCACAGATACGCAGTATTTT.

There are many counts of this clone. J is TRBJ1-5 and V is TRBV7-9; D remains unclear. CDR1 and CDR2 from the germline V gene are SEHNR and FQNEAQ (reference sequence). V shed 4 bases and J shed 7 bases, with 11 bases lying between them. The CDR3 is made up of 13 amino acids. CDR3 in DNA: TGTGCCAGCAGCTCGACCGGGAGGCAGCCCCAGCATTTT. Residues: CASSSTGRQPQHF.

This chain uses TRBV4-1 with TRBJ2-5, with D possibly matching TRBD1 (6 bases). The CDR3 extends over 16 amino acids. Trimming took off 3 bases at V and 2 bases at J, with 16 bases between the two ends. In germline, CDR1 is MGHRA, CDR2 YSYEKL. The DNA for the CDR3 is TGCGCCAGCAGCCAGCTACCCAGGGGATATCAAGAGACCCAGTACTTC. Translating gives CASSQLPRGYQETQYF.

This clone was counted only a few times. The chain joins TRBV28 to TRBJ2-1, with no clear D. V shed 2 bases and J shed 6 bases, with 5 bases lying between them. Germline loops: CDR1 MDHEN, CDR2 SYDVKM. The CDR3 runs to 12 residues. The CDR3: CASSLQANEQFF. CDR3 nucleotide sequence: TGTGCCAGCAGTTTACAGGCCAATGAGCAGTTCTTC.

Only a few counts were recorded for this clone. The V call is TRBV27, the J call TRBJ2-7; 7 bases line up with TRBD2. In germline, CDR1 is MNHEY, CDR2 SMNVEV (reference sequence). Unmatched junction bases numbered 6, after V lost 3 bases and J lost 7 bases. The CDR3 covers 13 residues. CDR3 protein: CASSFFRGGEQYF. In nucleotides, the CDR3 is TGTGCCAGCAGTTTTTTTCGGGGAGGGGAGCAGTACTTC.

In this sample, this clone turned up a few times. The V gene is TRBV5-4, the J gene TRBJ1-2, with D possibly being TRBD1 (6 bases). With 3 bases removed from V and 3 bases from J, the gap between germline ends came to 9 bases. The CDR3 contains 13 residues. Germline lookup yields CDR1 SGHNT and CDR2 YYREEE (reference sequence). CDR3 nucleotide sequence: TGTGCCAGCAGCTCAGGGGTGGACTATGGCTACACCTTC. This codes for CASSSGVDYGYTF.

This clone showed up just a few times. The CDR3 spells CASSTYSRVGETQYF. The CDR3 region has the DNA TGTGCCAGCAGTACATACAGTCGTGTTGGGGAGACCCAGTACTTC. V is TRBV28 and J is TRBJ2-5; D remains unclear. Germline CDR1 and CDR2: MDHEN and SYDVKM. Trimming shortened V by 5 bases and J by 5 bases, and 18 bases separated the two germline ends. The CDR3 covers 15 residues.

The chain links TRBV5-1 to TRBJ1-1; tentative D call: TRBD1 (5 bases). Germline-derived CDR1 and CDR2 are SGHRS and YFSETQ. This CDR3 comprises 13 residues. The V gene lost 4 bases and the J gene lost 7 bases, with 14 bases spanning the gap. For the CDR3, the DNA is TGCGCCAGCAGCGCCAGGGATACAATTGAAGCTTTCTTT. This sequence encodes CASSARDTIEAFF. Using reference TRBV5-1 and TRBJ1-1 for the parts outside the CDR3, the full variable domain is KAGVTQTPRYLIKTRGQQVTLSCSPISGHRSVSWYQQTPGQGLQFLFEYFSETQRNKGNFPGRFSGRQFSNSRSEMNVSTLELGDSALYLCASSARDTIEAFFGQGTRLTVV.

This clone was observed a few times. The chain recombines TRBV2 with TRBJ1-5, with D unclear. V was trimmed by 5 bases and J by 4 bases, leaving 12 bases between them. Germline values: CDR1 SNHLY, CDR2 FYNNEI. The CDR3 spans 14 residues. CDR3 in amino acids: CASSSRDFNQPQHF. Written as DNA, the CDR3 is TGTGCCAGCAGTAGCCGGGATTTTAATCAGCCCCAGCATTTT.

The chain couples TRBV28 to TRBJ1-2; tentatively, D is TRBD1 (6 bases). Germline assignment: CDR1 MDHEN and CDR2 SYDVKM. The CDR3 is made up of 15 amino acids. The ends were cut back, 10 bases at V and 3 bases at J, with 21 bases in the middle. CDR3 protein: CATPGRAGVDYGYTF. CDR3 nucleotides: TGTGCCACCCCGGGTCGCGCAGGGGTGGACTATGGCTACACCTTC.

V and J are TRBV5-1 and TRBJ2-1; TRBD2 matches 10 bases. CDR3 length equals 17 residues. Germline V lookup: CDR1 SGHRS, CDR2 YFSETQ. The ends lost 0 bases at V and 2 bases at J; junction bases unmatched: 5. The CDR3, as DNA: TGCGCCAGCAGCTTGGGACTAGCGGGCCTCGCCTACAATGAGCAGTTCTTC. This codes for CASSLGLAGLAYNEQFF.